Listed below are T cell receptor beta chains from one sample, sequenced in a study of T cells in Graves' hyperthyroidism and ophthalmopathy. TCRdb re-analysed the multiplex PCR reads in MiXCR, keeping a single row per CDR3 protein. The sample carries more than 600,000 distinct CDR3 sequences, roughly 15% recorded once. Material: blood. Receptors were obtained from a man younger than 30 with Graves' hyperthyroidism. Each CDR3 is given without its conserved first and last residue. The D gene is left open where the match is weak.

>TRBD2|TRBV20-1
SARAGLAGRYEQY
>.|TRBV7-9
ASSSTSGRNTEAF
>.|TRBV7-2
ASSFTGEPYEQY
>.|TRBV2
ASSAPGQLYGYT
>TRBD2|TRBV4-3
ASSQELAGGPTGELF
>TRBD1|TRBV30
AWSQGAWEAF
>TRBD1|TRBV6-2/TRBV6-3
ASSYPDRGGEQY
>TRBD2|TRBV7-9
ASSFLGRREGTGELF
>.|TRBV4-1
ASSQVGGLNTGELF
>.|TRBV27
ASSQGFQSSYNEQF
>.|TRBV27
ASSYRGPTYEQY
>.|TRBV6-5
ASCRDSNQPQH
>TRBD2|TRBV28
ASVSRGGPSTDTQY
>.|TRBV3-1
ASSPSWESTTPQTQY
>.|TRBV30
AWRDGGKTDTQY
>.|TRBV4-2
ASSQVAVETQY
>TRBD1|TRBV20-1
SATRGDEKLF
>TRBD2|TRBV5-4
ASSLEGSGSETQY
>.|TRBV12-3/TRBV12-4
ASSSGLLPGQY
>TRBD1|TRBV28
ASSFLGQTYNEQF
>.|TRBV5-5
ASSLDGRSGYGYT
>.|TRBV6-2/TRBV6-3
ASSYGADNQPQH
>TRBD2|TRBV12-3/TRBV12-4
ASSSSGGLTDTQY
>.|TRBV7-9
ASTPFHSPTGQLAF
>.|TRBV20-1
SASLRAGGETQY
>.|TRBV28
ASSSRDTLVETQY
>.|TRBV6-2/TRBV6-3
AAGFGYEQY
>.|TRBV28
ASTSLPIYEQY